This T cell receptor (beta chain) was observed in a study of T-cell reconstitution after alpha-beta-depleted transplantation in children. It was with unique molecular identifiers that the TCRbeta library was prepared. TCRdb ran MiXCR on the PCR reads and lists one entry per CDR3 protein. The sample consists of about 420,000 distinct CDR3 sequences, 15% to 20% of them appearing once. V was cut by 2 bases and J by 1 base, with 12 bases left in between. Germline V gives CDR1 MNHEY, CDR2 SMNVEV (reference sequence). The CDR3 is made up of 15 amino acids. The clonotype originates from a boy under three years old who had a stem cell transplant for Wiskott-Aldrich syndrome, so the T cells may come from the graft donor. The specimen comprised PBMCs, mostly from graft donor cells, sampled 360 days after TCRalphabeta/CD19-depleted stem cell transplant. The chain has TRBV27 and TRBJ2-7, with D perhaps assigned TRBD1 or TRBD2 (5 bases each). The CDR3 bases are TGTGCCAGCAGTTTACTCTGGGGGAAGTCCTACGAGCAGTACTTC. It is translated as CASSLLWGKSYEQYF.